This T cell receptor (beta chain) was captured in a study of cytomegalovirus exposure and HLA in healthy donors. 13 Jbeta primers and 60 Vbeta primers were used for the PCR. Profiled with immunoSEQ multiplex PCR; TCRdb holds only in-frame clones, not every one. This table has 100,000 to 150,000 clones, approximately 80% appearing once. The CDR3 extends over 17 amino acids. In germline, CDR1 is SGDLS, CDR2 YYNGEE. V lost 3 bases, J lost 2 bases, and 9 bases stayed unmatched. The gene calls are TRBV9 and TRBJ2-3; 10 positions match TRBD1. Sequencing input: PBMCs. The sequence derives from a man aged 35 to 55 in good health and CMV-seronegative. The CDR3 is CASSAWPGQGSTDTQYF. Written as DNA, the CDR3 is TGTGCCAGCAGCGCGTGGCCGGGACAGGGGTCCACAGATACGCAGTATTTT.